The sequence of this T cell receptor (beta chain) was determined in a study of naive and memory T cell subsets. Study outcomes and limitations: Findings for naive and memory subsets could not be checked against ground truth. In naive cells, over 85% of TCR sequences were seen only once.

Both TRBC1 and TRBC2 were covered by a beta constant-region primer of two equimolar oligonucleotides. Nested alpha and beta constant-region primers with the SP2 primer drove four PCR rounds on ligated cDNA. Using its own MiXCR run on the UMI-ligation and nested PCR reads, TCRdb lists one record per CDR3 protein. Here the sample spans over 100,000 distinct CDR3 sequences, 35% to 40% being singletons. This clonotype was counted once. The antigen remains unidentified. Trimming left V 4 bases short and J 0 bases short, with 10 bases between. The germline V gene encodes CDR1 SEHNR and CDR2 FQNEAQ (reference sequence). The length of the CDR3 is 15 residues.

V and J are TRBV7-9 and TRBJ2-1; D might be TRBD1 or TRBD2, each matching 5 bases. The sequenced sample was central memory CD4+ T cells from blood. The origin of this receptor is a human donor in good health. The CDR3 DNA follows: TGTGCCAGCAGCTCCAGGGAGAGCTCCTACAATGAGCAGTTCTTC. The encoded protein is CASSSRESSYNEQFF.